Following are 14 T cell receptor beta chains from one sample sequenced in a study of control samples from healthy donors and cancer patients. Repertoires were generated with immunoSEQ multiplex PCR, while TCRdb's copy carries only in-frame clones and drops some. The sample consists of 100,000 to 150,000 clones, roughly 92% of them appearing once. The sequenced sample consisted of PBMCs. The origin of the receptors is a man older than 75 with head and neck cancer.

This clone showed up just once. V gene TRBV3-1 (or the pseudogene TRBV3-2) combines with J gene TRBJ2-7, with 10 bases matching TRBD2. Germline loops: CDR1 LGHDT, CDR2 YNNKEL (reference sequence). The CDR3 is 15 amino acids. The ends lost 3 bases at V and 7 bases at J; junction bases unmatched: 9. As DNA, the CDR3 is TGTGCCAGCAGCCAGGGTAGCGGGGGGCCTCGGGAGCAGTACTTC. Protein: CASSQGSGGPREQYF.

The J gene is TRBJ1-5, the V gene TRBV10-3; a possible D gene is TRBD1 (5 bases). This CDR3 has 14 residues. Germline CDR1 and CDR2: ENHRY and SYGVKD. The germline V and J ends were trimmed by 6 bases and 2 bases, with 11 bases remaining between them. CDR3 sequence reads: CAISGGTGNQPQHF. The CDR3 DNA sequence: TGTGCCATCAGCGGGGGAACGGGCAATCAGCCCCAGCATTTT.

The chain links TRBV7-9 to TRBJ2-1; a weak D match, TRBD2 (6 bases). V was pared by 1 base and J by 9 bases, with 13 bases between. The germline V gene has CDR1 SEHNR and CDR2 FQNEAQ (reference sequence). CDR3 length: 14 amino acids. The CDR3 reads CASSLGRSGPEQFF. CDR3 in DNA: TGTGCCAGCAGCTTAGGTAGAAGCGGGCCTGAGCAGTTCTTC. The full variable domain, rest sourced from reference TRBV7-9 and TRBJ2-1, is DTGVSQNPRHKITKRGQNVTFRCDPISEHNRLYWYRQTLGQGPEFLTYFQNEAQLEKSRLLSDRFSAERPKGSFSTLEIQRTEQGDSAMYLCASSLGRSGPEQFFGPGTRLTVL.

This clone was seen just once. The gene calls are TRBV10-1 and TRBJ1-2, with TRBD1 as a possible D gene (6 bases). V was trimmed by 0 bases and J by 7 bases, leaving 12 bases between them. The CDR3 is made up of 14 amino acids. Germline V gene lookup returns CDR1 WNHNN and CDR2 SYGVQD (reference sequence). CDR3 protein: CASSESGGQVGYTF. CDR3 in DNA: TGCGCCAGCAGTGAGTCGGGGGGCCAGGTTGGCTACACCTTC.

The rearrangement links TRBV2 to TRBJ1-1; D is possibly TRBD1 (6 bases). Germline V gives CDR1 SNHLY, CDR2 FYNNEI. The CDR3 is 13 residues long. The V gene lost 4 bases and the J gene lost 7 bases, with 13 bases spanning the gap. The CDR3 protein is CASSGTGQNEAFF. DNA of the CDR3: TGTGCCAGCAGTGGCACAGGGCAAAATGAAGCTTTCTTT.

The chain is built from TRBV7-9 and TRBJ2-1; the D gene is possibly TRBD2 (6 bases). There are 13 residues in the CDR3. The V gene lost 0 bases and the J gene lost 8 bases, with 8 bases spanning the gap. Germline assignment: CDR1 SEHNR and CDR2 FQNEAQ (reference sequence). The CDR3 DNA is TGTGCCAGCAGCTTAGCGGCGGGGCATGAGCAGTTCTTC. Translation gives CASSLAAGHEQFF.

The genes are TRBV19 and TRBJ2-5, with D perhaps matching TRBD1 (7 bases). Germline CDR1 LNHDA, CDR2 SQIVND (reference sequence). V dropped 5 bases and J dropped 1 base, with 14 bases sitting between them. CDR3 length: 15 amino acids. In DNA form, the CDR3 reads TGTGCCAGTAGTGTTCGCGGGACAGCCCAAGAGACCCAGTACTTC. Its protein is CASSVRGTAQETQYF.

The rearrangement uses TRBV12-3 or TRBV12-4 and TRBJ1-4; D is ambiguous. V was cut by 7 bases and J by 3 bases, with 6 bases left in between. The CDR3 loop spans 12 amino acids. The CDR3 spells CASKDANEKLFF. The CDR3 DNA is TGTGCCAGCAAAGACGCTAATGAAAAACTGTTTTTT.

This chain joins TRBV6-5 and TRBJ2-7; D uncertain. This CDR3 contains 14 residues. With 5 bases removed from V and 2 bases from J, the gap between germline ends came to 13 bases. The germline gives CDR1 MNHEY, CDR2 SVGAGI. As DNA, the CDR3 is TGTGCCAGCAGTCAGGACCGCACGGCCTACGAGCAGTACTTC. Its protein product is CASSQDRTAYEQYF.

The chain joins TRBV18 to TRBJ2-1; 7 nucleotides match TRBD1. The CDR3 runs to 13 residues. Per germline, CDR1 KGHSH and CDR2 LQKENI. V lost 4 bases to trimming and J lost 9 bases; unmatched junction nucleotides: 6. The CDR3 bases are TGTGCCAGCTCACGCCAAGGGGGCACTGAGCAGTTCTTC. Protein product: CASSRQGGTEQFF.

The chain recombines TRBV30 with TRBJ2-7; D remains ambiguous. V was trimmed by 2 bases and J by 7 bases, leaving 18 bases between them. In germline, CDR1 is GTSNPN, CDR2 SVGIG (reference sequence). The CDR3 has 14 residues. CDR3 protein: CAWSIRLGVDEQYF. Written as DNA, the CDR3 is TGTGCCTGGAGTATAAGGCTAGGAGTGGATGAGCAGTACTTC.

The CDR3 nucleotides read TGTGCCTGGAGTAAATCCGGGACAGTTGGGATATACGAGCAGTACTTC. Translating it yields CAWSKSGTVGIYEQYF. The chain recombines TRBV30 with TRBJ2-7; 7 bases align to TRBD1. The CDR3 has 16 residues. V was clipped by 2 bases and J by 4 bases; unmatched bases: 14. Looked up from germline, CDR1 is GTSNPN and CDR2 is SVGIG (reference sequence).

The chain recombines TRBV5-8 with TRBJ1-2; D gene ambiguous. The germline V gene encodes CDR1 SGHTS and CDR2 YDEGEE. V lost 2 bases to trimming and J lost 6 bases, with 2 bases between them. This CDR3 is built from 10 residues. CDR3 nucleotide sequence: TGTGCCAGCAGCTTTCATGGCTACACCTTC. The encoded protein is CASSFHGYTF. The complete variable domain, with remaining parts taken from reference TRBV5-8 and TRBJ1-2, reads EAGVTQSPTHLIKTRGQQATLRCSPISGHTSVYWYQQALGLGLQFLLWYDEGEERNRGNFPPRFSGRQFPNYSSELNVNALELEDSALYLCASSFHGYTFGSGTRLTVV.

This chain connects TRBV10-1 to TRBJ2-1; 10 bases fit TRBD2. Germline CDR1 and CDR2: WNHNN and SYGVQD (reference sequence). V shed 4 bases and J 4 bases; nucleotides not matched to a gene: 7. This CDR3 is 16 amino acids long. For the CDR3, the DNA is TGCGCCAGCAGTGGGCCACTAGCGGGGAAATACAATGAGCAGTTCTTC. Translating it yields CASSGPLAGKYNEQFF.